This T cell receptor beta chain was sequenced for a study of blood T cells in healthy people across ages. Study-level information: Template switching retrieved approximately one barcoded beta molecule for each two T cells.

Study-wide findings and caveats: The percentage of naive T cells correlated strongly with TCR beta diversity.

A second PCR, run for roughly 7 to 12 cycles, used a sample-barcoded 5' primer plus a J-beta primer mix. Through a template-switch adaptor with 12 random nucleotides, each cDNA molecule received a tag. TCRdb re-called the 5' RACE reads with MiXCR, one entry per CDR3 protein. The table records around 900,000 distinct CDR3 sequences, roughly half of them present only once. RNA extraction gave at least 5 micrograms of total RNA per sample. From germline, CDR1 is DFQATT and CDR2 SNEGSKA (reference sequence). The length of the CDR3 is 11 residues. This clonotype turned up a few times. What it recognizes is unknown.

Material for sequencing was blood. The sequence was obtained from a woman aged 55-69 years in good health. The rearrangement joins TRBV20-1 to TRBJ2-5; D perhaps matches TRBD1 (6 bases). TRBJ2-4 matches the DNA end more closely, so the J call is doubtful. The CDR3 DNA sequence: TGCACGTTACCAGGGGTAGGCATTCAGTACTTC. Its translation is CTLPGVGIQYF.